The present entry profiles one TCR beta chain with its context. Its binding antigen is unknown. Per-base quality was not reported, and no clone a single base away is much larger than it. The sample has other DNA sequences that encode this CDR3 too. The sample comes from a study of shared clonotypes between healthy human individuals (dated by TCRdb to the early 2020s). Turning to the overall study: Three men and a couple of women, aged 18 to 49 years, made up the cohort. Per donor, three plates each were used for CD4 naive and CD4 memory, two for CD8 naive, and one for CD8 memory. Blood TCR repertoires of roughly five healthy adults were deeply sequenced to estimate repertoire size and the extent of clonotype sharing between individuals. To increase sequencing depth and limit assay-specific biases, TCR repertoire library preparation and sequencing were carried out by different laboratories using diverse techniques. Between about 0.94 and 8.9 billion PBMCs per donor were obtained by leukapheresis.

The germline ends are 8 bases apart after V is trimmed by 0 bases and J by 5 bases. From cysteine to phenylalanine, the CDR3 is 14 amino acids long. The kept DNA is CDR3 alone, 42 bases in frame from the first base. CDR1 is given as SGHNT and CDR2 as YYREEE, both from the germline V gene (reference sequence). Summary of the overall study and its limitations: The small number of donors limited the genetic and exposure-history diversity represented. When a few donors were compared, the shared fraction of clonotypes was around 5% for naive CD4, around 3.5% for naive CD8, roughly 2.5% for memory CD4, and less than 0.45% for memory CD8. Higher generation probabilities were observed for clonotypes shared by all four sorted-subset donors than for non-shared clonotypes. Pairwise subsampling indicated that sequencing depth was expected to affect the degree of clonotype sharing among donors. Sampling was restricted to blood, and TCR repertoires in tissue are likely to differ from TCR repertoires in blood. Even with the large sequencing depth, rarefaction of the sorted-subset datasets indicated that sequencing was incomplete. Estimated clonotype richness was generally larger for naive than for memory subsets.

Using the deep immunoSEQ assay, multiplex PCR amplified TCR CDR3 regions from genomic DNA. For each cell subset, the extracted genomic DNA was distributed evenly across all wells of several immunoSEQ 96-well plates, and each plate served as one replicate. Each replicate PCR for sorted subsets received 150 to 250 ng genomic DNA, equal to 30,000 or so T cell genomes. Purified libraries were measured with a Qubit 3.0 fluorometer, size-checked on a Bioanalyzer 2100, and measured again with the KAPA Library Quantification kit. Every immunoSEQ 96-well plate was sequenced on a dedicated single-read 150-cycle Illumina NextSeq 550 flow cell. The published analysis was carried out like this. Because the immunoSEQ output held only junctional sequences and lacked quality scores, the filtering could not match the filtering applied to full-length reads. To assign V/J genes and CDR3, sequences were annotated against IMGT germline references using PyIR, a Python wrapper for IgBLAST v1.9. Reads were removed for weak V/J assignments (E-value above 1e-6), missing CDR3, stop codons, out-of-frame junctions, or ambiguous translated residues. V3J clonotypes were defined by identical inferred V gene, J gene, and CDR3 amino acid sequence. Percentage overlap between repertoires was computed as shared unique clonotypes divided by the size of the smaller repertoire. Three approaches were used to assess repertoire richness: RTK rarefaction, the Chao1 estimator, and Recon v2.1 estimates of unobserved clonotypes. Generation probabilities were computed with OLGA for all TCRbeta clonotypes obtained by the gDNA method from several donors. In its TCRdb copy, this immuneACCESS table keeps in-frame sequences only and misses some clones. Where compared with another copy, unresolved V genes explain less than half of these, and the others have no known cause. V and J calls and clone size are given by that table; D and trimming were obtained from the DNA. In this sample the table shows a few hundred thousand clones, 70% to 75% of which occur a single time. Together, the top ten hold 8.5% to 12% of the sample.

The donors were healthy, HIV-negative adults who had no recently reported acute infections or vaccinations. All donors were Caucasian adults living in Nashville, Tennessee, USA. CD4+ T cells were enriched by magnetic negative selection, after which naive cells were positively selected on CD45RA and the negative fraction was taken as the memory subset. After blood collection by leukapheresis, PBMCs were isolated using Ficoll-Histopaque density gradient centrifugation and then cryopreserved in the vapor phase of liquid nitrogen. Purity and quantity of every magnetically sorted T cell population were checked by analytical flow cytometry. Genomic DNA was isolated from every sorted fraction and measured by UV absorbance on a Nanodrop 2000c.

The sequence links TRBV5-4 to TRBJ2-2; no D gene call is confident. The sample was memory CD4+ T cells sorted from blood. The cell subset or site label of this sample denotes: CD45RA-negative fraction. The clonotype comes from a man aged 30 to 45 in good health. The nucleotide sequence is TGTGCCAGCAGCTTGGTAGGAGTAACCGGGGAGCTGTTTTTT. Translation gives CASSLVGVTGELFF. With the rest looked up from the reference TRBV5-4 and TRBJ2-2 genes rather than sequenced, the full variable domain is ETGVTQSPTHLIKTRGQQVTLRCSSQSGHNTVSWYQQALGQGPQFIFQYYREEENGRGNFPPRFSGLQFPNYSSELNVNALELDDSALYLCASSLVGVTGELFFGEGSRLTVL.